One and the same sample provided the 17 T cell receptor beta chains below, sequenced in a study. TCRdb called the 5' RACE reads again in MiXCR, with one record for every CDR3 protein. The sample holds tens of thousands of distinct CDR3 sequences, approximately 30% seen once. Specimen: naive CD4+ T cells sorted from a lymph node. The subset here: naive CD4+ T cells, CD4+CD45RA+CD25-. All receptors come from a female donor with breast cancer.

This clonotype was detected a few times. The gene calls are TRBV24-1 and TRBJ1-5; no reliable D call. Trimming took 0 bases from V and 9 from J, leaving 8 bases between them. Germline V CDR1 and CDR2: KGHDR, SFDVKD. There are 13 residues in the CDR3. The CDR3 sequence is CATSDLGSGPQHF. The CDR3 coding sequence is TGTGCCACCAGTGATTTGGGAAGTGGGCCCCAGCATTTT.

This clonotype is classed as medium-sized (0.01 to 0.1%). The CDR3 region is CASSLSDNRNVAFF. For the CDR3, the DNA is TGTGCCAGCAGCTTGTCCGACAACAGAAATGTAGCTTTCTTT. The chain combines TRBV5-4 with TRBJ1-1; D gene unclear. Germline values: CDR1 SGHNT, CDR2 YYREEE (reference sequence). V was pared by 1 base and J by 10 bases, with 17 bases between. The CDR3 has 14 amino acids.

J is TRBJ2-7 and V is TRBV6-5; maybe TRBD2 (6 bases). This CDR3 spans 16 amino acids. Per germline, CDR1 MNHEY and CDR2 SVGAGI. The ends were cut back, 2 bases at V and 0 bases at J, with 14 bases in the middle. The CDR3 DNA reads TGTGCCAGCAGTTACGGTCCTGGGCGGGACTCCTACGAGCAGTACTTC. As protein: CASSYGPGRDSYEQYF.

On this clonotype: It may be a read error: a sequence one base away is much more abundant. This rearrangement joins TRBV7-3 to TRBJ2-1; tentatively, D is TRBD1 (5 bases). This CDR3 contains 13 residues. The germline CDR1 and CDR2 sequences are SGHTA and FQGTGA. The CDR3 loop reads CANSPQGAGEQFF. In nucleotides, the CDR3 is TGTGCCAACAGCCCCCAAGGGGCAGGTGAGCAGTTCTTC. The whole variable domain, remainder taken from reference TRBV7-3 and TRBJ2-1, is GAGVSQTPSNKVTEKGKYVELRCDPISGHTALYWYRQSLGQGPEFLIYFQGTGAADDSGLPNDRFFAVRPEGSVSTLKIQRTERGDSAVYLCANSPQGAGEQFFGPGTRLTVL.

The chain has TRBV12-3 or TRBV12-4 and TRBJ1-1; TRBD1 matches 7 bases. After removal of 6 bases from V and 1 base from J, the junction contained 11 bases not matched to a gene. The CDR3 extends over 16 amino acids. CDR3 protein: CASRPSTGPGNTEAFF. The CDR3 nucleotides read TGTGCCAGCAGACCTTCGACAGGGCCCGGGAACACTGAAGCTTTCTTT.

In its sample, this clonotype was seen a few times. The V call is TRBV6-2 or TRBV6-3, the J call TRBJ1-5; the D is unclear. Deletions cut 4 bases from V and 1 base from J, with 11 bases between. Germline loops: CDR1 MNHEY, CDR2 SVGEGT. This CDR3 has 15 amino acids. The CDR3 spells CASSSMALSNQPQHF. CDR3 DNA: TGTGCCAGCAGTTCCATGGCCCTGAGCAATCAGCCCCAGCATTTT.

The CDR3 DNA reads as TGCAGCGTTGGGGGGGGACAGAATATCTACGAGCAGTACTTC. It yields the protein CSVGGGQNIYEQYF. The rearrangement uses TRBV29-1 and TRBJ2-7; tentatively, D is TRBD1 or TRBD2 (7 bases each). CDR3 length equals 14 residues. Between the trimmed V and J ends, which lost 4 bases and 3 bases, there was a span of 16 bases. Germline-derived CDR1 and CDR2 are SQVTM and ANQGSEA.

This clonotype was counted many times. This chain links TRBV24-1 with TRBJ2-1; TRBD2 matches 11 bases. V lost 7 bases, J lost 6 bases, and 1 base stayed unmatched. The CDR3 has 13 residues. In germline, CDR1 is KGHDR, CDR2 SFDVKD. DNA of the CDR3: TGTGCCACCAGGACTAGCGGGACCAATGAGCAGTTCTTC. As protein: CATRTSGTNEQFF.

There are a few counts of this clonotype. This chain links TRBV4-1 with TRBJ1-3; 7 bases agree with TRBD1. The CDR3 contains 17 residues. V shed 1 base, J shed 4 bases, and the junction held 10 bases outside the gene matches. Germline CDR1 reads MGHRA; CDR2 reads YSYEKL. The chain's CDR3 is CASSQGHQTGFGNTIYF. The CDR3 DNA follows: TGCGCCAGCAGCCAAGGACACCAGACAGGGTTCGGAAACACCATATATTTT.

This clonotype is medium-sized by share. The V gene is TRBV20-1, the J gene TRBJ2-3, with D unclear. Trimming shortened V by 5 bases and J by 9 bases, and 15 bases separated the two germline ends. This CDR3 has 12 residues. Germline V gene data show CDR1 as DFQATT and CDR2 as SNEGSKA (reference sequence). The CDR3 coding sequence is TGCAGTGCTGCCCGGACGGACCGCACGCAGTATTTT. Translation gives CSAARTDRTQYF.

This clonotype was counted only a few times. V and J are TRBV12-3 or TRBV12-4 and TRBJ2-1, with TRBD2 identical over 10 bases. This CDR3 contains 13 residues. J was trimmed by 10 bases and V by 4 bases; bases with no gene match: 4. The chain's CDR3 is CASSYLAGEEQFF. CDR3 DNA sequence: TGTGCCAGCAGTTACCTAGCGGGAGAGGAGCAGTTCTTC.

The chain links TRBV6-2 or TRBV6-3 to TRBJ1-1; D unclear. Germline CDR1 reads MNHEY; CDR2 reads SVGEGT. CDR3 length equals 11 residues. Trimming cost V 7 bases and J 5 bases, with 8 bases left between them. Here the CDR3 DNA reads TGTGCCAGCACCCGAAGGACTGAAGCTTTCTTT. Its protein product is CASTRRTEAFF.

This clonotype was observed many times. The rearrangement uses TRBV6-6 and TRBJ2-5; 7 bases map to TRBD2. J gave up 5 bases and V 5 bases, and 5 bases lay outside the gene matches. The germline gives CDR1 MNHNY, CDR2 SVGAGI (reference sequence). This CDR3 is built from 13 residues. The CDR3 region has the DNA TGTGCCAGCAGTCCGCTCGGGGGGGAGACCCAGTACTTC. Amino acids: CASSPLGGETQYF.

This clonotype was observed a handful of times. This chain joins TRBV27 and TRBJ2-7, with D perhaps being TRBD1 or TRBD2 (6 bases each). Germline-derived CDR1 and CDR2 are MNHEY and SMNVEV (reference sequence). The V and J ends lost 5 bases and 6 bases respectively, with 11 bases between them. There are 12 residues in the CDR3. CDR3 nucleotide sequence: TGTGCCAGCAGTAAGGGGGGTGGCGAGCAGTACTTC. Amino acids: CASSKGGGEQYF.

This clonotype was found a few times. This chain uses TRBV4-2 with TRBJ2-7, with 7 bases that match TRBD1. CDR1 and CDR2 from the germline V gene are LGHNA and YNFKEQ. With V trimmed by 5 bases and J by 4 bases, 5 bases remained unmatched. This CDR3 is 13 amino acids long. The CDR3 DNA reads TGTGCCAGCAGCTCGGGACAGTATTACGAGCAGTACTTC. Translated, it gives CASSSGQYYEQYF.

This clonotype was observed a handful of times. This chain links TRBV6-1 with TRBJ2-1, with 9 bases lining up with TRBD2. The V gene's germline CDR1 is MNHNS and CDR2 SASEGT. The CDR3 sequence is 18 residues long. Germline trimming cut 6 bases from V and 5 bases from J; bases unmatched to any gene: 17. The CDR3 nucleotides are TGTGCCAGCAGGAAGGGCGTTGGAGGACTAGCGAGAAACAATGAGCAGTTCTTC. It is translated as CASRKGVGGLARNNEQFF.

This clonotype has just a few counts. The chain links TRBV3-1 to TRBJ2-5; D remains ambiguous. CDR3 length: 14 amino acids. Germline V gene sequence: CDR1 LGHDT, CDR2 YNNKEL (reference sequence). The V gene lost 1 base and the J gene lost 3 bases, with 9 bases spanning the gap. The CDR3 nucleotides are TGTGCCAGCAGCCAAGTGAGTGGAAAAGAGACCCAGTACTTC. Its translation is CASSQVSGKETQYF.